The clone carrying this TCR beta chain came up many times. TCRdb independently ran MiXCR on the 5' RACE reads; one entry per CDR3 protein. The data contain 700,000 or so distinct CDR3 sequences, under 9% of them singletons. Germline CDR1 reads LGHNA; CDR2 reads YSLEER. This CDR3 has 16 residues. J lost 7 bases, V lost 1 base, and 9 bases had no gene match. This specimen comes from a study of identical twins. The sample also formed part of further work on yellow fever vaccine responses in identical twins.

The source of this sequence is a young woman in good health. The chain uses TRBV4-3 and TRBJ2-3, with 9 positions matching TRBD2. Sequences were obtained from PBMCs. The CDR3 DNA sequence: TGCGCCAGCAGCCAAGTTAAGTCGACTAGCGGATATACGCAGTATTTT. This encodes CASSQVKSTSGYTQYF.